The clone carrying this TCR beta chain was recorded once. These data originate in a study of T cell responses to AZD1222 COVID-19 vaccine. Here immunoSEQ multiplex PCR was the method, and the copy in TCRdb shows in-frame clones only, minus some. This table holds approximately 70,000 clones, roughly 84% found once. The V end was cut by 1 base, the J end by 4 bases, with 16 bases between. Looked up from germline, CDR1 is SGHAT and CDR2 is FQNNGV. The CDR3 covers 16 residues. The sequencing here drew on peripheral blood, taken on day 0 of AZD1222 vaccination. The TCR originated in an adult in good health. The V gene is TRBV11-2, the J gene TRBJ2-5; D might be TRBD2 (5 bases). The CDR3 loop is CASSLGSGIGTETQYF. The CDR3 DNA reads TGTGCCAGCAGCTTAGGATCCGGGATAGGTACAGAGACCCAGTACTTC.